This entry lists 32 T cell receptor beta chains sequenced from one sample in a study of radiotherapy plus CTLA-4 blockade in lung cancer. Sequencing was performed with immunoSEQ multiplex PCR; in TCRdb, only in-frame clones are kept and a portion is missing. The repertoire holds more than 95,000 clones, with about four fifths as singletons. This material consisted of peripheral blood, taken from a patient treated with radiotherapy plus ipilimumab. The receptors come from a human donor with non-small cell lung cancer who had a partial response to radiotherapy plus ipilimumab.

This clone showed up just once. The J gene is TRBJ2-2, the V gene TRBV12-5; 8 nucleotides line up with TRBD2. The CDR3 has 13 residues. With V trimmed by 4 bases and J by 7 bases, 2 bases remained unmatched. The germline gives CDR1 LGHNT, CDR2 FRNRAP. CDR3 in amino acids: CASGSGGDGELFF. For the CDR3, the DNA is TGTGCTAGTGGTTCCGGGGGGGACGGGGAGCTGTTTTTT.

V usage is TRBV6-6 and J usage is TRBJ2-7; D unresolved. The ends were cut back, 2 bases at V and 3 bases at J, with 14 bases in the middle. The CDR3 sequence is 15 residues long. Germline V gene data show CDR1 as MNHNY and CDR2 as SVGAGI (reference sequence). The CDR3, as DNA: TGTGCCAGCAGTTACCCCGGCGGAAGCGTCTACGAGCAGTACTTC. It is translated as CASSYPGGSVYEQYF.

This clone came up a few times. The chain uses TRBV30 and TRBJ2-1; D is possibly TRBD1 (5 bases). This CDR3 contains 13 residues. V lost 2 bases and J lost 3, with 8 bases in between. Germline V gene data show CDR1 as GTSNPN and CDR2 as SVGIG (reference sequence). The DNA of the CDR3 is TGTGCCTGGAGTTGGGGCAGCTACAATGAGCAGTTCTTC. As protein: CAWSWGSYNEQFF.

The chain couples TRBV5-4 to TRBJ2-1, with TRBD2 matching over 9 bases. With 3 bases clipped from V and 3 bases from J, the junction kept 7 bases outside the gene matches. CDR3 length: 16 residues. Germline loops: CDR1 SGHNT, CDR2 YYREEE (reference sequence). DNA for the CDR3: TGTGCCAGCAGCTCCCCCCGGACTAGCGTCTACAATGAGCAGTTCTTC. Translation gives CASSSPRTSVYNEQFF. Based on the CDR3 plus reference TRBV5-4 and TRBJ2-1, the full variable domain is ETGVTQSPTHLIKTRGQQVTLRCSSQSGHNTVSWYQQALGQGPQFIFQYYREEENGRGNFPPRFSGLQFPNYSSELNVNALELDDSALYLCASSSPRTSVYNEQFFGPGTRLTVL.

The chain couples TRBV6-5 to TRBJ2-3; possible D gene TRBD1, 5 bases. The germline gives CDR1 MNHEY, CDR2 SVGAGI. V gave up 2 bases and J gave up 0 bases, with 9 bases separating them. The CDR3 length is 15 residues. The DNA of the CDR3 is TGTGCCAGCAGTTACGGCCAGGGCAGCACAGATACGCAGTATTTT. Its translation: CASSYGQGSTDTQYF.

The sample holds one count of this clone. V and J are TRBV5-4 and TRBJ2-7, with 7 bases aligning to TRBD2. This CDR3 has 14 amino acids. Germline trimming cut 2 bases from V and 4 bases from J; bases unmatched to any gene: 6. CDR1 SGHNT and CDR2 YYREEE come from the germline V gene (reference sequence). The CDR3 protein is CASSFGGREYEQYF. The CDR3 region has the DNA TGTGCCAGCAGCTTTGGCGGGAGAGAATACGAGCAGTACTTC. Filled out from reference TRBV5-4 and TRBJ2-7, the complete variable domain reads ETGVTQSPTHLIKTRGQQVTLRCSSQSGHNTVSWYQQALGQGPQFIFQYYREEENGRGNFPPRFSGLQFPNYSSELNVNALELDDSALYLCASSFGGREYEQYFGPGTRLTVT.

In its sample, this clone was seen a few times. The chain couples TRBV19 to TRBJ1-2, with D perhaps TRBD1 (6 bases). Germline V gene lookup returns CDR1 LNHDA and CDR2 SQIVND (reference sequence). Trimming removed 8 bases at V and 0 bases at J, with 13 bases between. The CDR3 sequence is 14 residues long. CDR3 sequence (DNA): TGTGCCAGTCGGACCGGGACAACTAACTATGGCTACACCTTC. It translates to CASRTGTTNYGYTF.

This clone occurred once. The chain combines TRBV7-6 with TRBJ2-1, with D possibly matching TRBD1 (8 bases). Per germline, CDR1 SGHVS and CDR2 FNYEAQ. Trimming pared 5 bases from V and 4 bases from J, leaving 24 bases between. There are 18 residues in the CDR3. DNA for the CDR3: TGTGCCAGCAGCGAAACAGGGGGGGCTTACAAAGGTTACAATGAGCAGTTCTTC. This gives the protein CASSETGGAYKGYNEQFF. Variable domain in full (rest from reference TRBV7-6 and TRBJ2-1): GAGVSQSPRYKVTKRGQDVALRCDPISGHVSLYWYRQALGQGPEFLTYFNYEAQQDKSGLPNDRFSAERPEGSISTLTIQRTEQRDSAMYRCASSETGGAYKGYNEQFFGPGTRLTVL.

This chain joins TRBV7-9 and TRBJ2-1; 9 bases are shared with TRBD2. CDR1 and CDR2 (germline): SEHNR, FQNEAQ (reference sequence). There are 14 residues in the CDR3. After removal of 6 bases from V and 7 bases from J, the junction contained 7 bases not matched to a gene. The CDR3 nucleotides read TGTGCCAGCAGTTCTAGCGGGAAGGTGAATGAGCAGTTCTTC. This translates into CASSSSGKVNEQFF.

This sequence joins TRBV28 and TRBJ1-5; D is perhaps TRBD1 (6 bases). This CDR3 region has 16 residues. Germline V gene data show CDR1 as MDHEN and CDR2 as SYDVKM. Deletions cut 6 bases from V and 5 bases from J, with 20 bases between. CDR3 nucleotides: TGTGCCAGCAGGCAAAGCGGGGGGGGCCCCGATCAGCCCCAGCATTTT. Residues: CASRQSGGGPDQPQHF. Full variable domain (missing parts from reference TRBV28 and TRBJ1-5): DVKVTQSSRYLVKRTGEKVFLECVQDMDHENMFWYRQDPGLGLRLIYFSYDVKMKEKGDIPEGYSVSREKKERFSLILESASTNQTSMYLCASRQSGGGPDQPQHFGDGTRLSIL.

This sequence joins TRBV4-1 and TRBJ2-5, with D perhaps matching TRBD1 (5 bases). The CDR3 contains 15 residues. Germline loops: CDR1 MGHRA, CDR2 YSYEKL. Trimming removed 1 base from V and 0 bases from J, with 9 bases in between. DNA of the CDR3: TGCGCCAGCAGCCAAGGGGGCAGCGACCAAGAGACCCAGTACTTC. Translating gives CASSQGGSDQETQYF.

This chain links TRBV29-1 with TRBJ2-7; 8 bases are a match to TRBD1. From germline, CDR1 is SQVTM and CDR2 ANQGSEA. The CDR3 is made up of 11 amino acids. Losses at the gene ends were 4 bases for V and 6 bases for J; bases not matched to a gene: 2. The CDR3 region is CSVGTGGEQYV. The CDR3 DNA is TGCAGCGTTGGTACAGGGGGCGAGCAGTACGTC.

This chain connects TRBV6-1 to TRBJ2-4; weak D call: TRBD2 (5 bases). This CDR3 is built from 14 residues. The V end was cut by 0 bases, the J end by 8 bases, with 11 bases between. Germline V gene data show CDR1 as MNHNS and CDR2 as SASEGT. CDR3: CASSEARTRDIQYF. The CDR3 bases are TGTGCCAGCAGTGAAGCCCGGACTCGGGACATTCAGTACTTC.

This chain joins TRBV18 and TRBJ2-5, with D uncertain. Trimming took 1 base from V and 2 from J, leaving 11 bases between them. This CDR3 contains 15 residues. Looked up from germline, CDR1 is KGHSH and CDR2 is LQKENI. For the CDR3, the DNA is TGTGCCAGCTCACCACTGTCGATACAGCAAGAGACCCAGTACTTC. Protein: CASSPLSIQQETQYF.

This chain links TRBV4-3 with TRBJ1-2; D remains unclear. This CDR3 contains 18 residues. Germline V gives CDR1 LGHNA, CDR2 YSLEER. The V end was cut by 0 bases, the J end by 8 bases, with 25 bases between. Here the CDR3 DNA reads TGCGCCAGCAGCCAAGAATCTCCACATAGGCAAGCACTCGGGGGCTACACCTTC. It translates to CASSQESPHRQALGGYTF.

The J gene is TRBJ2-7, the V gene TRBV6-5; perhaps TRBD2 as D (6 bases). Germline loops: CDR1 MNHEY, CDR2 SVGAGI. CDR3 length equals 13 residues. Trimming pared 2 bases from V and 6 bases from J, leaving 11 bases between. The CDR3 loop is CASSYRGTFEQYF. The CDR3 DNA reads as TGTGCCAGCAGTTACCGTGGGACTTTCGAGCAGTACTTC.

This clone was seen once. This sequence joins TRBV6-1 and TRBJ1-3; TRBD1 might be the D (6 bases). Germline loops: CDR1 MNHNS, CDR2 SASEGT. Trimming pared 3 bases from V and 3 bases from J, leaving 12 bases between. CDR3 length: 15 residues. The CDR3 is CASSDRVGGGNTIYF. The CDR3 DNA is TGTGCCAGCAGTGACAGGGTAGGGGGTGGAAACACCATATATTTT.

The gene calls are TRBV18 and TRBJ2-7; a possible D gene is TRBD2 (6 bases). The CDR3 covers 17 residues. V was clipped by 2 bases and J by 0 bases, with 17 bases between them. Germline CDR1 and CDR2: KGHSH and LQKENI. As DNA, the CDR3 is TGTGCCAGCTCACCATTAATAAGCGGGTCTGGCTCCTACGAGCAGTACTTC. Amino acids: CASSPLISGSGSYEQYF.

V gene TRBV9 combines with J gene TRBJ1-2, with D tentatively TRBD1 (6 bases). Between the trimmed V and J ends, which lost 3 bases and 8 bases, there was a span of 20 bases. The germline V gene has CDR1 SGDLS and CDR2 YYNGEE. The CDR3 spans 15 residues. The CDR3 reads CASSEGGLNPLGYTF. In DNA, the CDR3 is TGTGCCAGCAGCGAGGGGGGGCTGAATCCCCTAGGCTACACCTTC.

V usage is TRBV19 and J usage is TRBJ1-1; 8 nucleotides agree with TRBD1. J was trimmed by 4 bases and V by 6 bases; bases with no gene match: 7. The CDR3 has 14 amino acids. The germline CDR1 and CDR2 sequences are LNHDA and SQIVND (reference sequence). Written as DNA, the CDR3 is TGTGCCAGTAGCATTCTTACAGGGGGCACTGAAGCTTTCTTT. It encodes CASSILTGGTEAFF. The variable domain in full, with the rest retrieved from reference TRBV19 and TRBJ1-1, is DGGITQSPKYLFRKEGQNVTLSCEQNLNHDAMYWYRQDPGQGLRLIYYSQIVNDFQKGDIAEGYSVSREKKESFPLTVTSAQKNPTAFYLCASSILTGGTEAFFGQGTRLTVV.

The chain couples TRBV5-4 to TRBJ1-2; 9 nucleotides agree with TRBD1. Per germline, CDR1 SGHNT and CDR2 YYREEE (reference sequence). This CDR3 contains 15 residues. V shed 3 bases and J 1 base; nucleotides not matched to a gene: 4. CDR3 sequence reads: CASSSRDRDNYGYTF. The CDR3 nucleotides are TGTGCCAGCAGCTCCCGGGACAGGGATAACTATGGCTACACCTTC.

The chain couples TRBV13 to TRBJ2-1; perhaps TRBD2 as D (6 bases). Germline assignment: CDR1 PRHDT and CDR2 FYEKMQ (reference sequence). Trimming shortened V by 0 bases and J by 1 base, and 7 bases separated the two germline ends. The CDR3 runs to 15 residues. The DNA for the CDR3 is TGTGCCAGCAGCTTAGGTAGCGGATCCTACAATGAGCAGTTCTTC. This gives the protein CASSLGSGSYNEQFF.

This CDR3 is CASSLSRDTGELFF. DNA of the CDR3: TGTGCCAGCAGCTTAAGCCGGGACACCGGGGAGCTGTTTTTT. This chain connects TRBV7-3 to TRBJ2-2; D is uncertain. V shed 1 base and J shed 3 bases, with 6 bases lying between them. The CDR3 has 14 amino acids. Germline CDR1 is SGHTA and CDR2 is FQGTGA.

The genes are TRBV5-3 and TRBJ2-2, with TRBD2 as a possible D gene (5 bases). TRBV5-3 is given ORF status, its function remaining uncertain. This CDR3 comprises 17 residues. Trimming removed 4 bases from V and 1 base from J, with 17 bases in between. CDR3 residues: CARSPSRTYLNTGELFF. The CDR3 DNA follows: TGTGCCAGAAGCCCTAGCAGGACGTATCTGAACACCGGGGAGCTGTTTTTT.

This chain connects TRBV5-4 to TRBJ2-5; D not resolved. This CDR3 comprises 11 residues. V was pared by 7 bases and J by 5 bases, with 9 bases between. Germline V lookup: CDR1 SGHNT, CDR2 YYREEE (reference sequence). CDR3 amino acids: CASEDGETQYF. CDR3 nucleotide sequence: TGTGCCAGCGAGGATGGGGAGACCCAGTACTTC.

CDR3 sequence: CASSGQIAYEQYF. CDR3 nucleotides: TGTGCCAGCAGTGGTCAGATCGCCTACGAGCAGTACTTC. This chain uses TRBV28 with TRBJ2-7; no firm D call. This CDR3 is 13 amino acids long. Germline V CDR1 and CDR2: MDHEN, SYDVKM. Trimming stripped 5 bases from V and 2 bases from J, with 10 bases between.

This clone came up a few times. The rearrangement links TRBV4-1 to TRBJ1-3; D gene uncertain. Trimming took off 1 base at V and 3 bases at J, with 13 bases between the two ends. Germline values: CDR1 MGHRA, CDR2 YSYEKL. CDR3 length: 16 amino acids. The CDR3 DNA reads TGCGCCAGCAGCCAAGGATGGAGGCTTTATGGAAACACCATATATTTT. Translated: CASSQGWRLYGNTIYF.

This clone has only a few counts. J is TRBJ2-1 and V is TRBV28; TRBD1 is a possible D gene (6 bases). In germline, CDR1 is MDHEN, CDR2 SYDVKM. The CDR3 loop spans 14 amino acids. V dropped 6 bases and J dropped 4 bases, with 13 bases sitting between them. The CDR3 sequence: CASRDSLSYNEQFF. The CDR3 nucleotides read TGTGCCAGCAGGGACAGCCTGTCTTACAATGAGCAGTTCTTC.

The rearrangement links TRBV6-1 to TRBJ1-2; the D is unclear. Per the germline V gene, CDR1 is MNHNS and CDR2 is SASEGT. There are 13 residues in the CDR3. The V gene lost 2 bases and the J gene lost 4 bases, with 8 bases spanning the gap. The CDR3 region is CASSETDFYGYTF. CDR3 DNA sequence: TGTGCCAGCAGTGAAACAGATTTCTATGGCTACACCTTC.

The V call is TRBV30, the J call TRBJ2-1, with a possible D match to TRBD2 (6 bases). CDR1 and CDR2 (germline): GTSNPN, SVGIG (reference sequence). V lost 0 bases and J 5 bases, leaving 11 bases between the germline ends. This CDR3 is built from 14 residues. In nucleotides, the CDR3 is TGTGCCTGGAGTGTGGGACTCCCACACAATGAGCAGTTCTTC. Its translation: CAWSVGLPHNEQFF.

The chain links TRBV7-9 to TRBJ2-3; D may be TRBD1 (6 bases). In germline, CDR1 is SEHNR, CDR2 FQNEAQ (reference sequence). The CDR3 covers 14 residues. V lost 5 bases, J lost 4 bases, and 13 bases lay in between. CDR3 DNA: TGTGCCAGCAGCACTACAGGGTTCCCAGATACGCAGTATTTT. It yields the protein CASSTTGFPDTQYF. Full variable domain (rest looked up from reference TRBV7-9 and TRBJ2-3): DTGVSQNPRHKITKRGQNVTFRCDPISEHNRLYWYRQTLGQGPEFLTYFQNEAQLEKSRLLSDRFSAERPKGSFSTLEIQRTEQGDSAMYLCASSTTGFPDTQYFGPGTRLTVL.

CDR3 DNA sequence: TGTGCCAGCAAAACAGGGGGGTCGGGAGATACGCAGTATTTT. Its protein is CASKTGGSGDTQYF. J is TRBJ2-3 and V is TRBV6-6; 8 nucleotides align to TRBD1. This CDR3 has 14 residues. With 7 bases clipped from V and 5 bases from J, the junction kept 8 bases outside the gene matches. Germline V gene data show CDR1 as MNHNY and CDR2 as SVGAGI (reference sequence).